These T cell receptor beta chains were read from a single sample in a study of blood T cells in healthy people across ages. TCRdb used MiXCR to reprocess the 5' RACE reads, holding one entry per CDR3 protein. The top ten clones hold about 0.8% of a sample with fewer than 1,200,000 distinct CDR3 sequences, under 30% of them seen once. The sample also formed part of further work on T cells of mothers and their children.

The sample comprised blood. Receptors were obtained from a girl aged 2-10 years in good health. CDR3s include the opening cysteine and the closing phenylalanine or tryptophan. D genes are given only for firm matches. Size values are once, few and many counts, or a class for expanded clones, and some rows have none.

d_gene: NA
v_gene: TRBV27
j_gene: TRBJ2-1
abundance: few
CDR3nt: TGTGCCAGCAGTCCAGACGGCTCCTACAATGAGCAGTTCTTC
CDR3aa: CASSPDGSYNEQFF

d_gene: NA
v_gene: TRBV19
j_gene: TRBJ2-2
abundance: once
CDR3nt: TGTGCCAGTAGTGGTACGGGGGGCCGTTACACCGGGGAGCTGTTTTTT
CDR3aa: CASSGTGGRYTGELFF

d_gene: NA
v_gene: TRBV7-8
j_gene: TRBJ2-4
abundance: few
CDR3nt: TGTGCCAGCTCCGCCCGGGGAGCCAAAAACATTCAGTACTTC
CDR3aa: CASSARGAKNIQYF

d_gene: NA
v_gene: TRBV4-1
j_gene: TRBJ2-7
abundance: NA
CDR3nt: TGCGCCAGCGGACTAATCCTAGGACAGACCTACGAGCAGTACTTC
CDR3aa: CASGLILGQTYEQYF

d_gene: NA
v_gene: TRBV7-8
j_gene: TRBJ1-5
abundance: once
CDR3nt: TGTGCCAGCAGTTTGGAGTTCGTAAATCAGCCCCAGCATTTT
CDR3aa: CASSLEFVNQPQHF

d_gene: NA
v_gene: TRBV5-1
j_gene: TRBJ2-5
abundance: NA
CDR3nt: TGCGCCAGCAAAAGGCAGAACCAAGAGACCCAGTACTTC
CDR3aa: CASKRQNQETQYF

d_gene: TRBD2
v_gene: TRBV29-1
j_gene: TRBJ2-5
abundance: many
CDR3nt: TGCAGCGTGCTAGCGGGAAGAGAGGGGACCCAGTACTTC
CDR3aa: CSVLAGREGTQYF

d_gene: NA
v_gene: TRBV20-1
j_gene: TRBJ2-7
abundance: few
CDR3nt: TGCAGTGCTAGGGGGGCTCCCACCTACGAGCAGTACTTC
CDR3aa: CSARGAPTYEQYF

d_gene: NA
v_gene: TRBV19
j_gene: TRBJ2-7
abundance: NA
CDR3nt: TGTGCCAGTAGTATGACGGGGCAGGGGATCGACGAGCAGTACTTC
CDR3aa: CASSMTGQGIDEQYF

d_gene: NA
v_gene: TRBV28
j_gene: TRBJ2-1
abundance: NA
CDR3nt: TGTGCCAGCCAGTCGGGTAACTACAATGAGCAGTTCTTC
CDR3aa: CASQSGNYNEQFF

d_gene: NA
v_gene: TRBV9
j_gene: TRBJ2-7
abundance: few
CDR3nt: TGTGCCAGCAGCGTAGGGATACAGGACGAGCAGTACTTC
CDR3aa: CASSVGIQDEQYF

d_gene: TRBD2
v_gene: TRBV5-1
j_gene: TRBJ2-1
abundance: NA
CDR3nt: TGCGCCAGCAGTTCCTTATTTAGGCTAGCGGGGCCAAATGAGCAGTTCTTC
CDR3aa: CASSSLFRLAGPNEQFF

d_gene: TRBD1
v_gene: TRBV27
j_gene: TRBJ1-1
abundance: NA
CDR3nt: TGTGCCAGCAGGAATACCGGGACAGCGAACACTGAAGCTTTCTTT
CDR3aa: CASRNTGTANTEAFF

d_gene: TRBD2
v_gene: TRBV19
j_gene: TRBJ2-1
abundance: NA
CDR3nt: TGTGCCAGTAGTATCGGGAGGGCCTACAATGAGCAGTTCTTC
CDR3aa: CASSIGRAYNEQFF

d_gene: TRBD2
v_gene: TRBV6-5
j_gene: TRBJ2-1
abundance: NA
CDR3nt: TGTGCCAGCAGTTACGAAATAGCGGGGCCTAATGAGCAGTTCTTC
CDR3aa: CASSYEIAGPNEQFF

d_gene: NA
v_gene: TRBV7-2
j_gene: TRBJ2-1
abundance: NA
CDR3nt: TGTGCCAGCAGCCCAAAGGGACCGAATGAGCAGTTCTTC
CDR3aa: CASSPKGPNEQFF

d_gene: NA
v_gene: TRBV5-5
j_gene: TRBJ1-1
abundance: few
CDR3nt: TGTGCCAGCAGCCTAGTCAGGACGGGAAACACTGAAGCTTTCTTT
CDR3aa: CASSLVRTGNTEAFF

d_gene: TRBD1
v_gene: TRBV29-1
j_gene: TRBJ2-7
abundance: NA
CDR3nt: TGCAGCGCATCCGGGACAGGGCCTTCTGAGCAGTACTTC
CDR3aa: CSASGTGPSEQYF

d_gene: NA
v_gene: TRBV28
j_gene: TRBJ1-2
abundance: few
CDR3nt: TGTGCCAGCAGCCGTATCCCCCGTAGCGGGACGAGTGGCTACACCTTC
CDR3aa: CASSRIPRSGTSGYTF

d_gene: NA
v_gene: TRBV7-2
j_gene: TRBJ2-7
abundance: NA
CDR3nt: TGTGCCAGCAGCTTAGGGGGTGGTACCCTAGCCTCCTACGAGCAGTACTTC
CDR3aa: CASSLGGGTLASYEQYF

d_gene: NA
v_gene: TRBV11-1
j_gene: TRBJ2-5
abundance: NA
CDR3nt: TGTGCCAGCAGCTTAGCGGACGCAGGACTGCAAGAGACCCAGTACTTC
CDR3aa: CASSLADAGLQETQYF

d_gene: NA
v_gene: TRBV29-1
j_gene: TRBJ2-5
abundance: few
CDR3nt: TGCAGCGTTGTTGGAGGGGTGAGGGAGACCCAGTACTTC
CDR3aa: CSVVGGVRETQYF

d_gene: NA
v_gene: TRBV5-8
j_gene: TRBJ2-5
abundance: few
CDR3nt: TGTGCCAGCAGACAGGGACACTCAGTACAAGAGACCCAGTACTTC
CDR3aa: CASRQGHSVQETQYF

d_gene: TRBD1
v_gene: TRBV20-1
j_gene: TRBJ1-2
abundance: NA
CDR3nt: TGCAGTGCTACGGACAGGGAGAACTATGGCTACACCTTC
CDR3aa: CSATDRENYGYTF

d_gene: NA
v_gene: TRBV7-2
j_gene: TRBJ2-3
abundance: NA
CDR3nt: TGTGCCAGCAGCTTAGCGGTTGCTACGCAGTATTTT
CDR3aa: CASSLAVATQYF

d_gene: TRBD1
v_gene: TRBV28
j_gene: TRBJ1-6
abundance: few
CDR3nt: TGTGCCAGCACCATCGACAGGGCTAATTCACCCCTCCACTTT
CDR3aa: CASTIDRANSPLHF

d_gene: NA
v_gene: TRBV5-1
j_gene: TRBJ2-7
abundance: few
CDR3nt: TGCGCCAGCAGCTTGGCTGACGACGTACCCTACGAGCAGTACTTC
CDR3aa: CASSLADDVPYEQYF

d_gene: TRBD2
v_gene: TRBV20-1
j_gene: TRBJ2-1
abundance: few
CDR3nt: TGCAGTGCTAGGGGGCTAGCGGGAGGGGAAAATGAGCAGTTCTTC
CDR3aa: CSARGLAGGENEQFF